This record looks at one TCR beta chain sequence and its context. A read error may account for a junction end that differs from germline. This sample was included in a study of blood T cells in healthy people across ages. Turning to the study itself: With template switching, about one barcoded beta molecule was captured per two T cells.

With a J-beta primer mix and a sample-barcoded 5' primer, a second PCR ran 7 to 11 cycles. TCRdb re-analysed the 5' RACE reads in MiXCR, keeping a single row per CDR3 protein. The table has around 870,000 distinct CDR3 sequences, around 28% seen once. CDR1 is SGHNT, CDR2 YENEEA, per germline. The CDR3 has 15 residues. The chain combines TRBV11-3 with TRBJ2-4; D remains ambiguous. The specimen was blood. The TCR was taken from a woman of 80 years or more in good health. The CDR3 DNA reads TGTGCCAGCAGCTACCACAGAGAGGCGAAAACCATTCAGTACTTC. Encoded protein: CASSYHREAKTIQYF.